This T cell receptor (beta chain) comes out of a study of T cell responses to AZD1222 COVID-19 vaccine (dated by TCRdb to the early 2020s). Describing the broader study: AZD1222 recipients with second doses at about 4 weeks or about 12 weeks were pooled, because spike-specific TCR depth and breadth did not differ between schedules. Trial participants were enrolled into age subgroups of 18-55, 56-69 and 70-plus years, which contained about 150, 27 and 61 TCR-sequenced participants, respectively. TCR sequencing covered roughly 230 trial participants: 207 given two doses of AZD1222 and some 25 given two doses of MenACWY control vaccine. General findings and caveats noted by the study authors: Conclusions about previously exposed vaccinees are limited, since just a handful of AZD1222 recipients were seropositive for SARS-CoV-2 at baseline. Reportedly, almost half of the unique spike-specific TCRs recognized epitopes lying outside the regions that are mutated in the B.1.351 and B.1.1.7 variants. The 56-69-year group was small, and its depth increase did not reach significance, likely because of low power. Vaccine-associated CD4 TCRs spanned the whole spike protein, with dominant responses in regions 160-218 and 743-854. Participants were mostly white British, with more females than males. The authors suggested clonal diversity may have been underestimated. After two AZD1222 doses, both the breadth and the depth of spike-specific TCRs were significantly higher than at day 0 and than in MenACWY recipients. Because no day 14 peak-response samples were available, repertoires were characterized only after the peak T cell response.

This clone appeared a few times. What this receptor recognizes is not known. Qualities for individual bases were not recorded, and no much larger clone is one base off. The CDR3 regions of human TCRbeta chains were analyzed by immunosequencing. The authors processed their data as follows. Repertoire TCRs were checked for matches against a reference library of SARS-CoV-2-specific TCRs that had been generated using the MIRA antigen-specificity platform. Breadth was defined as the fraction of unique TCRs that were SARS-CoV-2-associated, and depth was defined as the fraction of total T cells that were SARS-CoV-2-associated. Using the MIRA data, every spike-specific TCR was mapped to the spike region that the TCR reacted to and assigned to either a CD4 or a CD8 class. Log10-transformed breadth and depth values were compared by one-way ANOVA with Sidak's multiple comparisons tests. TCRdb mirrors the immuneACCESS table, restricted to in-frame sequences. Some clones are absent from its copies; in checked studies, under half trace to an unresolved V gene, and the reason for the others is unknown. The DNA was the basis for D and trimming; V, J and clone size are from that table. This sample is represented by about 120,000 clones; about 90% of them were singletons. About 10% of the sample belongs to the ten largest clones.

For CDR1 and CDR2, the germline V gene (reference sequence) lists SGHAT and FQDESV. Inclusive of the bounding cysteine and phenylalanine, the CDR3 is 13 residues long. The entry retains the CDR3 DNA only, 39 bases that are in frame from base 1. Trimming at the junction amounts to 5 bases on V and 5 bases on J, and the germline ends lie 12 bases apart. The time point label, read with the paper, signifies: baseline before first vaccination. Vaccinee samples came from UK trials COV001 and COV002, including a single-blind randomized controlled phase 2/3 trial of AZD1222 (ChAdOx1 nCoV-19) in healthy adults. Trial participant PBMC samples were collected at day 0 and day 28 after the second dose for TCRbeta chain sequencing.

Sample: peripheral blood, taken on day 0 of AZD1222 vaccination. The chain uses TRBV11-1 and TRBJ1-2, and TRBD1 may be the D gene, going by 6 matching bases. The clonotype was recovered from an adult in good health. CDR3 reads: CASSPPGQYGYTF. The DNA is TGTGCCAGCAGCCCTCCCGGACAGTATGGCTACACCTTC.